This TCR beta chain was found in a study of OX40 agonist ivuxolimab in advanced cancers. The wider study: Patients' therapy was ivuxolimab, an antibody that acts as an agonist of OX40 (CD134).

Per germline, CDR1 SGHRS and CDR2 YFSETQ. The CDR3 has 15 amino acids. Trimming pared 0 bases from V and 1 base from J, leaving 11 bases between. Exclusion of a patient followed from autoimmune disease history or systemic immunosuppression. Only in-frame clones appear in the TCRdb table, and some are missing; sequencing was by immunoSEQ multiplex PCR. The profile shows some 69,000 clones, 90% of them singletons. The chain joins TRBV5-1 to TRBJ2-7; D uncertain. The TCR comes from an adult with an advanced solid tumor such as melanoma, head and neck, liver or kidney cancer. Sequencing was performed on CD4+ or CD8+ T cells sorted from blood, taken in a trial of the OX40 agonist ivuxolimab. This CDR3 reads CASSLGTGGSYEQYF. The CDR3 coding sequence is TGCGCCAGCAGCTTGGGAACGGGTGGGTCCTACGAGCAGTACTTC. The whole variable domain, filled in from reference TRBV5-1 and TRBJ2-7, reads KAGVTQTPRYLIKTRGQQVTLSCSPISGHRSVSWYQQTPGQGLQFLFEYFSETQRNKGNFPGRFSGRQFSNSRSEMNVSTLELGDSALYLCASSLGTGGSYEQYFGPGTRLTVT.